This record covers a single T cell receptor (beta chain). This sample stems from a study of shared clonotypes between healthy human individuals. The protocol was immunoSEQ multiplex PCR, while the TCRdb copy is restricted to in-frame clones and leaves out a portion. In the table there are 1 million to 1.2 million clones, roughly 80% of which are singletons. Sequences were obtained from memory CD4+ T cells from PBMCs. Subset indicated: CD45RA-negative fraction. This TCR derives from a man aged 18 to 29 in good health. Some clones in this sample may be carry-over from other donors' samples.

The CDR3 sequence is CASSLDGLNNEQFF. In DNA form, the CDR3 reads TGCGCCAGCAGCTTGGACGGACTCAACAATGAGCAGTTCTTC. The chain combines TRBV5-1 with TRBJ2-1; D is possibly TRBD2 (5 bases). Between the trimmed V and J ends, which lost 0 bases and 5 bases, there was a span of 9 bases. The CDR3 is made up of 14 amino acids. Germline CDR1 is SGHRS and CDR2 is YFSETQ.